The 20 T cell receptor beta chains listed next were all sequenced from one sample in a study of post-analysis software for immune sequencing data. General study results and limits: In patients, about 5 TRBV segments were more frequent than in controls, with TRBV5-6, TRBV5-1 and TRBV20-1 among them.

Every TCR beta cDNA library bore unique molecular identifiers. From the PCR reads, TCRdb called clonotypes with MiXCR, one entry per CDR3 protein. Of a few hundred thousand distinct CDR3 sequences in the sample, under 55% are singletons; the top ten hold around 10%. These receptors have no known antigen. Sequencing input: blood. The receptors originated from a girl aged 5-17 years with multiple sclerosis.

The chain employs TRBV7-9 and TRBJ1-1, with a weak D call TRBD1 (5 bases). This CDR3 comprises 17 residues. From germline, CDR1 is SEHNR and CDR2 FQNEAQ (reference sequence). The V gene lost 2 bases and the J gene lost 6 bases, with 22 bases spanning the gap. In nucleotides, the CDR3 is TGTGCCAGCAGCTTAAATCCCGGGACTCCTAAAGACTCTGAAGCTTTCTTT. Translating gives CASSLNPGTPKDSEAFF.

The rearrangement joins TRBV20-1 to TRBJ1-5; D ambiguous. Trimming took off 0 bases at V and 9 bases at J, with 18 bases between the two ends. There are 15 residues in the CDR3. Germline V gene lookup returns CDR1 DFQATT and CDR2 SNEGSKA (reference sequence). CDR3 nucleotides: TGCAGTGCTAGAGATCAACAAGGTGGGGATCTGCCCCAGCATTTT. Protein: CSARDQQGGDLPQHF.

The J gene is TRBJ2-1, the V gene TRBV5-1; 12 bases match TRBD1. Germline V gene sequence: CDR1 SGHRS, CDR2 YFSETQ. The CDR3 spans 14 residues. With V trimmed by 4 bases and J by 10 bases, 6 bases remained unmatched. CDR3 DNA sequence: TGCGCCAGCAGCCAGGGACAGGGGGCGGGGGAGCAGTTCTTC. Its protein product is CASSQGQGAGEQFF.

This clonotype was recorded once. No conserved phenylalanine or tryptophan is present at the end of the CDR3, so a read error is the likely explanation. V is TRBV12-3 or TRBV12-4 and J is TRBJ1-1; D remains unclear. V lost 7 bases to trimming and J lost 0 bases, with 12 bases between them. This CDR3 is 14 amino acids long. The CDR3 sequence: CASTPGFLNTEAFV. Here the CDR3 DNA reads TGTGCCAGCACTCCCGGTTTCCTGAACACTGAAGCTTTCGTT.

This clonotype was found once. An end of the junction does not agree with germline; a read error may underlie this. The gene calls are TRBV7-6 and TRBJ2-5, with TRBD2 matching over 12 bases. The CDR3 is made up of 16 amino acids. From germline, CDR1 is SGHVS and CDR2 FNYEAQ. This CDR3 is CASSLGTSGNQETQYF. The DNA of the CDR3 is TGTGCCAGCAGCTTAGGGACTAGCGGGAACCAGGAGACCCAGTACTTC.

In this sample, this clonotype turned up a few times. This chain links TRBV7-2 with TRBJ2-5; D tentatively fits TRBD1 or TRBD2 (5 bases each). This CDR3 comprises 15 residues. Trimming cost V 4 bases and J 5 bases, with 17 bases left between them. Germline V gene lookup returns CDR1 SGHTA and CDR2 FQGNSA. The CDR3 reads CASSSFSGTSETQYF. The CDR3 region has the DNA TGTGCCAGCAGCTCTTTTTCCGGGACCTCGGAGACCCAGTACTTC.

The CDR3 DNA reads TGTGCCAGCAGCTTGGACCCCCCTAAAGCGAACACTGAAGCTTTCTTT. This gives the protein CASSLDPPKANTEAFF. The V gene is TRBV5-5, the J gene TRBJ1-1; D is undetermined. Germline V gene lookup returns CDR1 SGHKS and CDR2 YYEKEE (reference sequence). The germline V and J ends were trimmed by 0 bases and 1 base, with 13 bases remaining between them. This CDR3 region has 16 residues.

This chain connects TRBV20-1 to TRBJ1-5; D is unclear. The CDR3 is made up of 16 amino acids. Germline-derived CDR1 and CDR2 are DFQATT and SNEGSKA (reference sequence). The V and J ends lost 1 base and 0 bases respectively, with 13 bases between them. CDR3 residues: CSARGMSRGSNQPQHF. Written as DNA, the CDR3 is TGCAGTGCTAGAGGGATGAGCAGAGGTAGCAATCAGCCCCAGCATTTT.

This clonotype came up a few times. The genes are TRBV20-1 and TRBJ2-1; no definite D call. CDR3 length: 13 amino acids. CDR1 and CDR2 (germline): DFQATT, SNEGSKA (reference sequence). V was shortened by 0 bases and J by 4 bases, with 7 bases between the two germline ends. CDR3: CSARDPGYNEQFF. CDR3 bases: TGCAGTGCTAGAGATCCGGGTTACAATGAGCAGTTCTTC.

This rearrangement joins TRBV20-1 to TRBJ1-2; D possibly corresponds to TRBD1 (6 bases). CDR1 and CDR2 (germline): DFQATT, SNEGSKA (reference sequence). V was clipped by 3 bases and J by 3 bases, with 14 bases between them. This CDR3 comprises 14 residues. The CDR3 region is CSASPFGGDYGYTF. The CDR3 bases are TGCAGTGCTAGTCCTTTTGGGGGCGACTATGGCTACACCTTC.

V usage is TRBV6-6 and J usage is TRBJ2-1, with 15 nucleotides matching TRBD2. The CDR3 totals 16 residues. V gave up 6 bases and J gave up 1 base; unmatched junction bases: 1. Per the germline V gene, CDR1 is MNHNY and CDR2 is SVGAGI (reference sequence). The CDR3 DNA reads as TGTGCCAGCAGGGGGACTAGCGGGAGGTCCTACAATGAGCAGTTCTTC. It translates to CASRGTSGRSYNEQFF.

The chain couples TRBV28 to TRBJ2-3; 8 nucleotides line up with TRBD1. CDR1 and CDR2 from the germline V gene are MDHEN and SYDVKM. The CDR3 is 15 residues long. Trimming removed 5 bases from V and 2 bases from J; junction bases left unmatched: 6. This CDR3 reads CASSPNRGNTDTQYF. Here the CDR3 DNA reads TGTGCCAGCAGTCCCAACAGGGGGAACACAGATACGCAGTATTTT.

This clonotype was observed once. The chain is built from TRBV6-6 and TRBJ1-5; D not resolved. Trimming pared 2 bases from V and 2 bases from J, leaving 4 bases between. Looked up from germline, CDR1 is MNHNY and CDR2 is SVGAGI (reference sequence). CDR3 length equals 13 residues. The CDR3, as DNA: TGTGCCAGCAGTTACGTCCGCAATCAGCCCCAGCATTTT. Its translation: CASSYVRNQPQHF.

The chain joins TRBV20-1 to TRBJ2-1; 7 bases align to TRBD2. CDR3 length: 15 residues. Trimming cost V 1 base and J 3 bases; bases outside gene matches: 6. Germline V gene data show CDR1 as DFQATT and CDR2 as SNEGSKA (reference sequence). The CDR3, as DNA: TGCAGTGCTAGAGTGGGAGGGAGTAACTACAATGAGCAGTTCTTC. Residues: CSARVGGSNYNEQFF.

This clonotype has a count of ten or more. J is TRBJ2-5 and V is TRBV29-1; D unclear. Germline lookup yields CDR1 SQVTM and CDR2 ANQGSEA. The V and J ends lost 5 bases and 1 base respectively, with 8 bases between them. The CDR3 extends over 12 amino acids. This chain's CDR3 is CSVTITQETQYF. The CDR3 DNA follows: TGCAGCGTTACGATTACCCAAGAGACCCAGTACTTC.

The chain combines TRBV27 with TRBJ2-7; D uncertain. The CDR3 length is 14 residues. V was trimmed by 6 bases and J by 3 bases, leaving 15 bases between them. Germline V gene lookup returns CDR1 MNHEY and CDR2 SMNVEV (reference sequence). The CDR3 sequence is CASRPSGSYYEQYF. CDR3 in DNA: TGTGCCAGCAGGCCCTCGGGTTCCTACTACGAGCAGTACTTC.

This chain uses TRBV7-9 with TRBJ2-1; 10 bases align to TRBD2. The CDR3 spans 19 residues. Germline V gives CDR1 SEHNR, CDR2 FQNEAQ (reference sequence). The V gene end was trimmed by 1 base and the J gene end by 1 base; junction bases not matched to a gene: 10. The CDR3 loop reads CASSLVPAGGPFSYNEQFF. As DNA, the CDR3 is TGTGCCAGCAGCTTAGTTCCAGCGGGAGGGCCTTTTTCCTACAATGAGCAGTTCTTC. Supplemented by reference TRBV7-9 and TRBJ2-1, the full variable domain reads DTGVSQNPRHKITKRGQNVTFRCDPISEHNRLYWYRQTLGQGPEFLTYFQNEAQLEKSRLLSDRFSAERPKGSFSTLEIQRTEQGDSAMYLCASSLVPAGGPFSYNEQFFGPGTRLTVL.

This clonotype came up a few times. The chain carries TRBV20-1 and TRBJ1-1, with TRBD1 as a possible D gene (5 bases). The length of the CDR3 is 14 residues. Germline loops: CDR1 DFQATT, CDR2 SNEGSKA (reference sequence). The V and J ends lost 5 bases and 3 bases respectively, with 16 bases between them. The CDR3 spells CSALEPTGDTEAFF. The CDR3 DNA sequence: TGCAGTGCTCTTGAGCCCACGGGGGACACTGAAGCTTTCTTT.

This clonotype has more than one count but fewer than ten. This rearrangement joins TRBV7-2 to TRBJ2-1, with D uncertain. The germline V gene encodes CDR1 SGHTA and CDR2 FQGNSA. Trimming cost V 1 base and J 0 bases, with 7 bases left between them. The CDR3 covers 15 residues. The CDR3 loop is CASSLGILSYNEQFF. The CDR3 DNA is TGTGCCAGCAGCTTAGGGATCCTCTCCTACAATGAGCAGTTCTTC.

On this clonotype: One end of the junction does not line up with germline, which may come from a read error. This chain links TRBV10-3 with TRBJ1-1; D remains unclear. The CDR3 loop spans 15 amino acids. Germline CDR1 and CDR2: ENHRY and SYGVKD. This CDR3 is CAISEQTRRNTEVFF. The CDR3, as DNA: TGTGCCATCAGTGAGCAAACCCGTAGGAACACTGAAGTTTTCTTT.